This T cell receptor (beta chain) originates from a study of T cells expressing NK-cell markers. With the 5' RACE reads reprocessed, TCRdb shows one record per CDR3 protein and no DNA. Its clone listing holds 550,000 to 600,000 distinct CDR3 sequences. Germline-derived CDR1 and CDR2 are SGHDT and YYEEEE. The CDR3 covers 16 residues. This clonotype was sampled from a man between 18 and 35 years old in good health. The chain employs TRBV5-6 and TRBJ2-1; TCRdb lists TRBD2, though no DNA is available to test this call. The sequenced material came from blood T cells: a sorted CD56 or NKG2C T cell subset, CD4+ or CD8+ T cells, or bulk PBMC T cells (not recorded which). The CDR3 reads CASSLLTSVKNNEQFF.